This entry is about one T cell receptor beta chain. Its specificity is not known. The CDR3 is 15 amino acids. With 3 bases removed from V and 2 bases from J, the gap between germline ends came to 12 bases. CDR1 and CDR2 from the germline V gene are MRHNA and SNTAGT. The data belong to a study of T-cell reconstitution after alpha-beta-depleted transplantation in children. Study-wide points: By one year post-transplant, T-cell counts and diversity largely arose from T cells that were newly produced. Alpha-beta T cells about two months after transplant reportedly derived from several hundred expanded graft clones.

Construction of the TCRbeta library involved unique molecular identifiers. TCRdb analysed the PCR reads with MiXCR anew, one entry per CDR3 protein. The data show 500,000 to 650,000 distinct CDR3 sequences, 10% to 15% seen once. This sequence was found in a male patient younger than 18 who had a stem cell transplant for acute myeloid leukemia, so the T cells may come from the graft donor. Here the sequenced sample was PBMCs, mostly from graft donor cells, taken 360 days after TCRalphabeta/CD19-depleted stem cell transplant. The V call is TRBV6-4, the J call TRBJ2-3; TRBD2 is a possible D gene (5 bases). The CDR3 DNA is TGTGCCAGCAGTGATCTTGGAGGCGCCACAGATACGCAGTATTTT. This sequence encodes CASSDLGGATDTQYF.